One T cell receptor (beta chain) is described in this entry. The sample belongs to a study of blood T cell repertoires in COVID-19. Study overall: T cells, B-cell-depleted T cells, or PBMCs provided the cDNA or gDNA that served as material.

Generated by immunoSEQ multiplex PCR, the TCRdb table keeps only in-frame clones and is missing some. The data show about 130,000 clones, about 84% seen once. The sample taken for sequencing was peripheral blood. The TCR originated in a woman aged 60-75 years with acute or convalescent COVID-19.

The CDR3 protein is CSAGTGLTYGYTF. The CDR3 nucleotides are TGCAGCGCAGGGACAGGGTTAACCTATGGCTACACCTTC. The V call is TRBV29-1, the J call TRBJ1-2; TRBD1 agrees at 9 bases. Trimming took 7 bases from V and 4 from J; bases not matched to a gene: 7. From germline, CDR1 is SQVTM and CDR2 ANQGSEA. The CDR3 is 13 residues long.